The rows below give T cell receptor beta chains drawn from one sample of a study of beta chain features in type 1 diabetes. Sequencing used immunoSEQ multiplex PCR; TCRdb keeps in-frame clones, though not all of them. The sample has under 800,000 clones, around 15% seen once. Sequences were obtained from naive CD4+ T cells from blood. The receptors originated from a man between 18 and 29 years old in good health. CDR3s include the opening cysteine and the closing phenylalanine or tryptophan. The D gene is left open where the match is weak. The size field is filled for only some rows; it gives once, few, many or a size class.

D | size | J | V | CDR3 | DNA
NA | NA | TRBJ2-3 | TRBV21-1 | CASSKALAAGRFTDTQYF | TGTGCCAGCAGCAAAGCGCTTGCAGCGGGCAGGTTCACAGATACGCAGTATTTT
TRBD1 | NA | TRBJ1-5 | TRBV7-9 | CASSLGTGANQPQHF | TGTGCCAGCAGCTTAGGGACAGGGGCCAATCAGCCCCAGCATTTT
NA | few | TRBJ1-3 | TRBV5-1 | CASSLTPGSGTSGNTIYF | TGCGCCAGCAGCTTGACACCGGGTTCGGGCACCTCTGGAAACACCATATATTTT
TRBD1 | NA | TRBJ1-6 | TRBV5-1 | CASSSGQGGSHPPTLHF | TGCGCCAGCAGCTCCGGACAGGGGGGATCCCACCCTCCCACCCTCCACTTT
TRBD1 | NA | TRBJ2-2 | TRBV27 | CASSSRGLNTGELFF | TGTGCCAGCAGTTCCAGGGGGCTCAACACCGGGGAGCTGTTTTTT
NA | few | TRBJ2-3 | TRBV18 | CASSPRQATSTDTQYF | TGTGCCAGCTCACCACGACAGGCTACTAGCACAGATACGCAGTATTTT
NA | few | TRBJ2-7 | TRBV7-3 | CASSSGVGEQYF | TGTGCCAGCAGCTCCGGAGTAGGCGAGCAGTACTTC
TRBD2 | NA | TRBJ2-1 | TRBV7-2 | CASALAGGVSREQFF | TGTGCCAGCGCCCTAGCGGGAGGGGTTTCGAGGGAGCAGTTCTTC
TRBD1 | few | TRBJ1-6 | TRBV25-1 | CASSDPRQGSYNSPLHF | TGTGCCAGCAGTGACCCCCGACAGGGCTCCTATAATTCACCCCTCCACTTT
TRBD1 | few | TRBJ1-5 | TRBV7-2 | CASSRARTGQGTQPQHF | TGTGCCAGCAGCCGTGCGAGGACCGGACAGGGTACTCAGCCCCAGCATTTT
NA | few | TRBJ2-1 | TRBV7-2 | CASSLGTEYNEQFF | TGTGCCAGCAGCTTAGGGACTGAGTACAATGAGCAGTTCTTC
NA | NA | TRBJ2-3 | TRBV27 | CASSLLGGGGISTQYF | TGTGCCAGCAGTCTCCTTGGAGGGGGTGGGATAAGTACGCAGTATTTT
TRBD2 | many | TRBJ2-3 | TRBV4-1 | CASRALAGPRGDTQYF | TGCGCCAGCAGGGCACTAGCGGGGCCACGGGGAGATACGCAGTATTTT
NA | NA | TRBJ2-7 | TRBV19 | CASSAGHYYEQYF | TGTGCCAGTAGTGCGGGACACTACTACGAGCAGTACTTC
NA | NA | TRBJ1-2 | TRBV4-2 | CASSQDGVGVYGYTF | TGTGCCAGCAGCCAAGATGGTGTAGGTGTCTATGGCTACACCTTC
NA | NA | TRBJ1-2 | TRBV2 | CASSEQALFGGYTF | TGTGCCAGCAGTGAACAGGCTCTCTTTGGTGGCTACACCTTC
NA | few | TRBJ1-2 | TRBV20-1 | CSASTSYGYTF | TGCAGTGCTAGTACGAGCTATGGCTACACCTTC
TRBD1 | NA | TRBJ2-7 | TRBV5-1 | CASSSSDRGWIYEQYF | TGCGCCAGCAGCTCGTCGGACAGGGGGTGGATCTACGAGCAGTACTTC
NA | once | TRBJ2-7 | TRBV4-1 | CASSQPLGRSYEQYF | TGCGCCAGCAGCCAACCCCTGGGACGGTCCTACGAGCAGTACTTC
NA | few | TRBJ1-1 | TRBV5-1 | CASYSGRPMNTEAFF | TGCGCCAGCTATTCGGGACGGCCCATGAACACTGAAGCTTTCTTT
NA | few | TRBJ2-5 | TRBV5-1 | CASSLRTSGETQYF | TGCGCCAGCAGCCTAAGGACTTCGGGGGAGACCCAGTACTTC
NA | NA | TRBJ2-2 | TRBV7-2 | CASSLAQGWTGELFF | TGTGCCAGCAGCTTAGCGCAGGGGTGGACCGGGGAGCTGTTTTTT
TRBD1 | NA | TRBJ2-5 | TRBV7-2 | CASSQGQGGGTQYF | TGTGCCAGCAGCCAGGGACAGGGAGGGGGGACCCAGTACTTC
NA | NA | TRBJ1-2 | TRBV15 | CATSRGEGRYDYGYTF | TGTGCCACCAGCAGAGGGGAGGGAAGGTACGACTATGGCTACACCTTC
NA | NA | TRBJ2-2 | TRBV15 | CATSRDFVSGELFF | TGTGCCACCAGCAGAGATTTCGTGAGCGGGGAGCTGTTTTTT
NA | NA | TRBJ2-1 | TRBV20-1 | CSARVWGEQFF | TGCAGTGCTAGAGTATGGGGTGAGCAGTTCTTC
NA | NA | TRBJ2-1 | TRBV27 | CASSRRRDTYNEQFF | TGTGCCAGCAGCCGACGAAGGGACACCTACAATGAGCAGTTCTTC
TRBD2 | NA | TRBJ2-5 | TRBV7-2 | CASSPPTSSLGTQYF | TGTGCCAGCAGCCCCCCGACTAGCTCGCTGGGGACCCAGTACTTC
NA | few | TRBJ1-2 | TRBV5-1 | CASSSDSAFYGYTF | TGCGCCAGCAGCTCGGACAGTGCTTTCTATGGCTACACCTTC
NA | NA | TRBJ2-7 | TRBV6-1 | CASSDAGEQYF | TGTGCCAGCAGTGATGCTGGTGAGCAGTACTTC
NA | few | TRBJ2-4 | TRBV2 | CASGRLGSTLAKNIQYF | TGTGCCAGCGGTAGGCTTGGGAGCACGCTAGCCAAAAACATTCAGTACTTC
NA | NA | TRBJ2-5 | TRBV7-9 | CASSLGSGRETQYF | TGTGCCAGCAGCTTAGGATCCGGGAGAGAGACCCAGTACTTC
NA | NA | TRBJ2-7 | TRBV6-1 | CASRGESYEQYF | TGTGCCAGCAGGGGGGAATCGTACGAGCAGTACTTC
NA | few | TRBJ2-1 | TRBV19 | CASSIPGKYIGDSYNEQFF | TGTGCCAGTAGTATCCCCGGGAAATATATCGGCGATTCCTACAATGAGCAGTTCTTC
NA | NA | TRBJ2-1 | TRBV19 | CASSMTGNNEQFF | TGTGCCAGTAGTATGACAGGTAATAATGAGCAGTTCTTC
TRBD1 | few | TRBJ1-1 | TRBV7-9 | CASSFTGVGTEAFF | TGTGCCAGCAGCTTCACAGGGGTTGGCACTGAAGCTTTCTTT
NA | NA | TRBJ1-2 | TRBV9 | CASSVMSGESYGYTF | TGTGCCAGCAGCGTAATGTCGGGGGAGAGCTATGGCTACACCTTC
NA | NA | TRBJ1-1 | TRBV6-5 | CASSYDGRADTEAFF | TGTGCCAGCAGTTACGATGGCAGGGCGGACACTGAAGCTTTCTTT
NA | NA | TRBJ1-5 | TRBV7-2 | CASSWTRGGNQPQHF | TGTGCCAGCAGCTGGACGAGGGGCGGAAATCAGCCCCAGCATTTT
NA | few | TRBJ1-3 | TRBV10-3 | CAISGTVPSGNTIYF | TGTGCCATCAGTGGGACAGTACCCTCTGGAAACACCATATATTTT
TRBD1 | few | TRBJ1-4 | TRBV5-1 | CASSYRDRGTKLFF | TGCGCCAGCAGCTACCGGGACAGAGGGACAAAACTGTTTTTT
NA | few | TRBJ2-3 | TRBV11-3 | CASSSARGTDTQYF | TGTGCCAGCAGCTCCGCGCGGGGCACAGATACGCAGTATTTT
NA | NA | TRBJ1-2 | TRBV4-1 | CASSQVGDGYTF | TGCGCCAGCAGCCAAGTCGGGGATGGCTACACCTTC
NA | NA | TRBJ1-1 | TRBV5-4 | CASSKGQHTDTEAFF | TGTGCCAGCAGTAAAGGACAGCATACCGACACTGAAGCTTTCTTT
TRBD1 | NA | TRBJ1-3 | TRBV7-2 | CASSLGGTGTGNTIYF | TGTGCCAGCAGCTTAGGTGGGACAGGGACTGGAAACACCATATATTTT
TRBD1 | NA | TRBJ2-7 | TRBV6-6 | CASSSTGEGYEQYF | TGTGCCAGCAGTTCGACAGGGGAAGGCTACGAGCAGTACTTC
NA | NA | TRBJ1-5 | TRBV7-2 | CASSLVAPSGQPQHF | TGTGCCAGCAGCTTAGTGGCCCCCTCAGGACAGCCCCAGCATTTT
TRBD1 | NA | TRBJ1-1 | TRBV25-1 | CASRPTGRGAFF | TGTGCCAGCAGACCGACAGGGCGAGGCGCTTTCTTT
TRBD2 | NA | TRBJ2-7 | TRBV7-2 | CASSPQGLAGATQYF | TGTGCCAGCAGCCCCCAGGGACTAGCGGGGGCCACGCAGTACTTC
NA | NA | TRBJ2-5 | TRBV11-2 | CASSLSPQETQYF | TGTGCCAGCAGCTTATCTCCTCAAGAGACCCAGTACTTC
NA | NA | TRBJ2-1 | TRBV5-1 | CASSSVWEQFF | TGCGCCAGCAGCTCCGTATGGGAGCAGTTCTTC
TRBD1 | few | TRBJ2-1 | TRBV5-1 | CASSLGQGYNEQFF | TGCGCCAGCAGCTTGGGACAGGGTTACAATGAGCAGTTCTTC
NA | few | TRBJ1-2 | TRBV6-5 | CASSFTLTATYGYTF | TGTGCCAGCAGTTTTACCTTGACAGCCACCTATGGCTACACCTTC